These 4 T cell receptor beta chains share one sample of origin, sequenced in a study of T cells in Graves' hyperthyroidism and ophthalmopathy. RNA transcripts were the template for amplifying TCR beta CDR3 regions. A set of HTBI primers served as the primers for a first-round RT-PCR of the TCR CDR3. TCRdb itself ran the multiplex PCR reads through MiXCR, one entry per CDR3 protein. This table has 600,000 to 900,000 distinct CDR3 sequences, roughly 15% appearing once. The sample consisted of blood. The receptors come from a young man with Graves' hyperthyroidism.

This clonotype was observed many times. The chain combines TRBV15 with TRBJ1-2; D gene ambiguous. From germline, CDR1 is LNHNV and CDR2 YYDKDF (reference sequence). Trimming stripped 0 bases from V and 8 bases from J, with 13 bases between. CDR3 length: 14 residues. The CDR3 DNA follows: TGTGCCACCAGCAGAGATAACGATGGGCGAGGCTACACCTTC. Amino acids: CATSRDNDGRGYTF.

This clonotype has ten or more counts. The rearrangement uses TRBV6-2 or TRBV6-3 and TRBJ2-5, with D maybe TRBD1 (6 bases). V was clipped by 0 bases and J by 4 bases, with 9 bases between them. The CDR3 extends over 14 amino acids. Germline CDR1 and CDR2: MNHEY and SVGEGT. This CDR3 is CASSYSGQRETQYF. DNA of the CDR3: TGTGCCAGCAGTTACTCCGGACAGAGAGAGACCCAGTACTTC.

In its sample, this clonotype was seen many times. The chain carries TRBV28 and TRBJ2-7, with D uncertain. The germline V gene encodes CDR1 MDHEN and CDR2 SYDVKM. The germline V and J ends were trimmed by 2 bases and 0 bases, with 11 bases remaining between them. The CDR3 has 15 residues. Here the CDR3 DNA reads TGTGCCAGCAGTTTAGCAGCATATAGCTCCTACGAGCAGTACTTC. As protein: CASSLAAYSSYEQYF.

This clonotype was counted many times. The chain carries TRBV5-1 and TRBJ2-5; 8 bases line up with TRBD1. The length of the CDR3 is 13 residues. The germline V gene has CDR1 SGHRS and CDR2 YFSETQ. V shed 4 bases, J shed 5 bases, and the junction held 4 bases outside the gene matches. CDR3 coding DNA: TGCGCCAGCAGCGTGACAGGGGAGGAGACCCAGTACTTC. Amino acid sequence: CASSVTGEETQYF.